This T cell receptor beta chain was observed in a study of tumor and adjacent non-tumor tissue in lung cancer. General study results and limits: Top 100 clones took a larger repertoire share in normal lung.

Details on this clonotype: Its antigen is not known. An end of the junction does not agree with germline; a read error may underlie this.

The library came from three nested PCR rounds adapted from ARM-PCR protocols. TCRdb re-analysed the multiplex PCR reads in MiXCR, keeping a single row per CDR3 protein. The table lists 77,000 or so distinct CDR3 sequences, 76% of them singletons, with under 50% in the top ten. The template was RNA from unsorted bulk tissue. This non-tumor lung sample came from over 3 cm beyond the tumor edge. The CDR3 has 18 residues. The V gene's germline CDR1 is MGHDK and CDR2 SYGVNS. This sequence was found in a man between 70 and 80 years old with non-small cell lung cancer. Sequencing input: distant non-tumor lung tissue. The genes are TRBV25-1 and TRBJ2-1; D is possibly TRBD2 (6 bases). The CDR3 loop reads CASSDKVEGSATYYEQFF. Written as DNA, the CDR3 is TGTGCCAGCAGTGATAAGGTGGAGGGGTCCGCTACCTACTATGAGCAGTTCTTC.